The following is a T cell receptor (beta chain) sequence with its context. Mismatch with germline at one junction end may stem from a read error. It was genomic DNA that served as the template for profiling TCR beta VDJ and CDR3. TCRdb re-called the reads with MiXCR, one entry per CDR3 protein. Among roughly 420,000 distinct CDR3 sequences listed, around 68% were seen once. CDR3 length: 14 amino acids. CDR1 is SEHNR and CDR2 is FQNEAQ in the germline V gene (reference sequence). The data belong to a study of CD8+CD57+ T cells in acquired aplastic anemia. The clonotype comes from a human donor in good health, serving as a control. The sample consisted of sorted CD4+, CD8+, or CD8+CD57+ T cells (not recorded which) from PBMCs. The gene calls are TRBV7-9 and TRBJ2-7, with 8 positions matching TRBD2. Written as DNA, the CDR3 is TGCGCCAGCAGCTTGACTAGCGTCTCATACGAGAAGTACTTC. Amino acid sequence: CASSLTSVSYEKYF.